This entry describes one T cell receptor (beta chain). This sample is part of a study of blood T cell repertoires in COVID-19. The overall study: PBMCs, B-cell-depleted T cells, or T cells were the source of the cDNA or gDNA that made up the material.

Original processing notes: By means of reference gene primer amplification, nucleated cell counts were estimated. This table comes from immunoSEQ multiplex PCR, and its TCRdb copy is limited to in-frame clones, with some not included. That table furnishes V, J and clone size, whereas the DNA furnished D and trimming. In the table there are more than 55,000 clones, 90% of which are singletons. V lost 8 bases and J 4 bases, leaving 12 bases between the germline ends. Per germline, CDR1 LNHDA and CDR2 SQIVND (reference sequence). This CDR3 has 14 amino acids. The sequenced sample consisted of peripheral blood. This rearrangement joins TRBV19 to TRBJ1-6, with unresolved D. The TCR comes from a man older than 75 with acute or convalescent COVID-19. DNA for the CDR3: TGTGCCAGTTCCAAGGAGGGATATAATTCACCCCTCCACTTT. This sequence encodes CASSKEGYNSPLHF.